This T cell receptor (beta chain) was sequenced in a study of T cell repertoires in cytomegalovirus infection (dated by TCRdb to the late 2010s). In terms of the full investigation: Because public TCR beta signatures pointed to carriage of CMV infection together with the matching HLA type, the HLA type of each donor mattered for the analysis.

TCRdb shows the sequencer as Illumina HiSeq 1500. TCRdb reworked the public reads: Q25 trimming with fastp, MiXCR clone assembly, productive beta chains retained. Every distinct CDR3 protein forms one entry, paired with its most common genes and DNA. The sample has hundreds of thousands of distinct CDR3 sequences on record, 30% to 40% of them singletons. The ten largest make up about an eighth of the sample. Broad study findings and their caveats: In both this cohort and an independent cohort of some 350 donors, the cumulative frequency of public TCR beta family members distinguished carriers of CMV infection plus the relevant HLA type. The ex vivo response was dominated by HLA-C-restricted CMV-specific TCR beta clonotypes, which also provided the single most frequent clonotype in two of eight donors.

A remark on this clonotype: Its antigen is currently not known. Base qualities were left out, and no much larger clone turns up one base away.

Sequenced sample: PBMCs. The sequence derives from a human donor in good health (CMV status not recorded). Some clones in this sample may be carry-over from other donors' samples.

CDR3 sequence: CASSPRTGDTEAFF. The DNA is as follows: TGTGCCAGCAGTCCCCGGACAGGGGATACTGAAGCTTTCTTT. The chain is encoded by TRBV12-3 or TRBV12-4 joined to TRBJ1-1; the junction holds 9 bases that match TRBD1. Including the terminal cysteine and phenylalanine, the CDR3 comprises 14 residues. The read is trimmed to its CDR3 DNA, 42 bases read in frame from base 1. V is pruned by 5 bases and J by 5 bases, leaving 6 bases of the junction without a gene match.